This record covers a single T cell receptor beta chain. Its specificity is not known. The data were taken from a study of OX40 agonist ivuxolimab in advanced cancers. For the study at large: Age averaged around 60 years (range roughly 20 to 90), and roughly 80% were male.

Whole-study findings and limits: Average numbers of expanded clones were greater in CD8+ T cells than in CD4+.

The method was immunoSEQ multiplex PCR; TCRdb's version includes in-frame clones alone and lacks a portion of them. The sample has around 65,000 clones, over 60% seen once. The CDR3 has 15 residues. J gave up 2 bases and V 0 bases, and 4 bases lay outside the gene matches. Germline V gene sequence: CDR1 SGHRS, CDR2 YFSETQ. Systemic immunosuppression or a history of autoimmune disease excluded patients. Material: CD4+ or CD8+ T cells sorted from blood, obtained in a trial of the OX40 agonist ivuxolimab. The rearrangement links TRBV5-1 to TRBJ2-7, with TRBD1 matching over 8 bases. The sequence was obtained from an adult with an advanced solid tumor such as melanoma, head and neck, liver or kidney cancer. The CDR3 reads CASSLGGTGTYEQYF. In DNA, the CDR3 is TGCGCCAGCAGCTTGGGAGGGACAGGTACCTACGAGCAGTACTTC.